This TCR beta chain was sequenced in a study of neurological immune-mediated disorders. Trimming removed 6 bases from V and 8 bases from J; junction bases left unmatched: 7. This CDR3 is 13 amino acids long. Per germline, CDR1 MDHEN and CDR2 SYDVKM. Overall study results and limits: Multiple sclerosis was found to have the least TCR clonal expansion, below healthy controls, and HTLV-1-associated myelopathy the most.

There are many counts of this clonotype. Its target is unknown. It was blood bank volunteers in Maryland, USA who made up the healthy controls. The unsorted libraries were generated from a total of 2 million PBMCs, which had been stored in RNAlater at -80 C. With 10-nucleotide random UMIs, 5'RACE was used to make the cDNA. One entry per CDR3 protein results from TCRdb running MiXCR on the 5' RACE reads. Altogether about 50,000 distinct CDR3 sequences are present, around a sixth being singletons, with the ten largest covering roughly 4.5%. The sequence was obtained from a man aged 60 to 69 in good health. This sequence joins TRBV28 and TRBJ2-1, with 7 nucleotides matching TRBD2. The sequencing input was PBMCs. The CDR3 DNA reads TGTGCCAGCAGGGTCCGGGACTATGATGAGCAGTTCTTC. Translation: CASRVRDYDEQFF.